The subject of this entry is one T cell receptor beta chain. What it binds is unknown. The record originates from a study of blood T cells in healthy people across ages. Whole-study findings and limits: Leaving the PBMCs unsorted stopped any conclusive comparison of naive versus antigen-experienced cells.

Caucasian individuals from Russia who were healthy and aged about 6 to 95 acted as donors. Isolation of PBMCs gave at least 6 million cells per sample. A J-beta primer mix and a sample-barcoded 5' primer were used in a second PCR of roughly 7 to 12 cycles. From the 5' RACE reads, TCRdb called clonotypes with MiXCR, one entry per CDR3 protein. This table has around 800,000 distinct CDR3 sequences, around 24% appearing once. The CDR3 contains 16 residues. Trimming took 2 bases from V and 0 from J, leaving 14 bases between them. The V gene's germline CDR1 is MNHEY and CDR2 SVGEGT. These records were also assigned to another study, of T cells of mothers and their children. Turning to that study: Donation was provided by three healthy Caucasian mothers along with their six children.

The source is a boy aged 5-17 years in good health. Source material: blood. This chain uses TRBV6-2 or TRBV6-3 with TRBJ2-7; D gene uncertain. The CDR3 region has the DNA TGTGCCAGCAGTTACAGCCGAACCCTAACCTCCTACGAGCAGTACTTC. It is translated as CASSYSRTLTSYEQYF.